This TCR beta chain was retrieved from a study of cytomegalovirus exposure and HLA in healthy donors. Study in general: An early release of data contained roughly 90 million unique TCRs, which came from HLA-typed donors. Caucasian-associated ancestry cluster membership applied to about 83% of over 350 genotyped donors.

Comment on this clone: The target antigen is unknown.

Overall study results and limits: Researchers reported in a later analysis that a missense DCLRE1C variant was tied to TCR beta V- and J-gene trimming.

Amplification used 60 Vbeta primers and 13 Jbeta primers. Clones were read by immunoSEQ multiplex PCR, and TCRdb kept only the in-frame ones, dropping some. The sample holds about 120,000 clones; roughly 71% are singletons and the top ten take less than 3.5%. Although they were nominally healthy when sampled, donors likely had unrecorded immune exposures. The source material was PBMCs. This sequence was found in a woman in her thirties or forties in good health and CMV-seropositive.

The CDR3 region has the DNA TGTGCCAGCAGCAGGGGGAGCGCTGAAGCTTTCTTT. It is translated as CASSRGSAEAFF. The rearrangement links TRBV6-5 to TRBJ1-1, with 7 bases that match TRBD1. The trim removed 6 bases at V and 6 bases at J, leaving 4 bases unmatched. From germline, CDR1 is MNHEY and CDR2 SVGAGI. There are 12 residues in the CDR3.